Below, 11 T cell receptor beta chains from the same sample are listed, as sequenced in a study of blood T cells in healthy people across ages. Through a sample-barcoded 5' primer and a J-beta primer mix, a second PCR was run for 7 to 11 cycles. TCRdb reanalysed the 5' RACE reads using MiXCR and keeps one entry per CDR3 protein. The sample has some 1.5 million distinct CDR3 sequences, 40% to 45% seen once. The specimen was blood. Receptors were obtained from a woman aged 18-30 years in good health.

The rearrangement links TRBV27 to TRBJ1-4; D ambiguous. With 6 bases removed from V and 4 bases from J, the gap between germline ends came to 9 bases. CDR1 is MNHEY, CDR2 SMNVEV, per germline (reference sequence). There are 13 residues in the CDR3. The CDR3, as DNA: TGTGCCAGCAGATCCCTTGGTAATGAAAAACTGTTTTTT. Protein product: CASRSLGNEKLFF.

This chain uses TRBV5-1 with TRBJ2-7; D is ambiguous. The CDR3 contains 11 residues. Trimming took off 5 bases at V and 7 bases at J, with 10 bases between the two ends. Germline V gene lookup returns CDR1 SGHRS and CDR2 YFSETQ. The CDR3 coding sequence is TGCGCCAGCAGAGGAGAGACAGAGCAGTACTTC. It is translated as CASRGETEQYF.

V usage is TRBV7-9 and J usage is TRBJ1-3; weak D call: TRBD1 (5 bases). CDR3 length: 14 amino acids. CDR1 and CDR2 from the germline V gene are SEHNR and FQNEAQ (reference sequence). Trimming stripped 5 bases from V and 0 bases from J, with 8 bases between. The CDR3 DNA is TGTGCCAGCAGCGGGACCGACTCTGGAAACACCATATATTTT. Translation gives CASSGTDSGNTIYF.

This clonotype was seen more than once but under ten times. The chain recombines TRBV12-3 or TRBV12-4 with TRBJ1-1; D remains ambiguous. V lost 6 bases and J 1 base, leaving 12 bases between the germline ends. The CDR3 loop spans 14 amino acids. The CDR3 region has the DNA TGTGCCAGCAGCCTCTCTAATGGGAACACTGAAGCTTTCTTT. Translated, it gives CASSLSNGNTEAFF.

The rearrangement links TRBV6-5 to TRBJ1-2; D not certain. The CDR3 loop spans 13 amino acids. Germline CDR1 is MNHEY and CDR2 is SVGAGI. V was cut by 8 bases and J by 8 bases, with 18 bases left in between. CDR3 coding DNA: TGTGCCAGCCGGGCGGGCCAGACCCTAGGCTACACCTTC. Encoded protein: CASRAGQTLGYTF.

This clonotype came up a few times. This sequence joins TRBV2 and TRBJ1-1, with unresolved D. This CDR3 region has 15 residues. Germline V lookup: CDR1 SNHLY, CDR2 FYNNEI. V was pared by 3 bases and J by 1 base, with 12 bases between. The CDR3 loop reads CASSDRRGRNTEAFF. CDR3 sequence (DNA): TGTGCCAGCAGTGACCGTCGTGGCAGGAACACTGAAGCTTTCTTT.

The chain's CDR3 is CSASKVDTQYF. The CDR3 nucleotides read TGCAGTGCTAGTAAGGTAGATACGCAGTATTTT. The V and J genes are TRBV20-1 and TRBJ2-3; D is unresolved. The CDR3 loop spans 11 amino acids. Germline CDR1 is DFQATT and CDR2 is SNEGSKA (reference sequence). The ends were cut back, 3 bases at V and 5 bases at J, with 6 bases in the middle.

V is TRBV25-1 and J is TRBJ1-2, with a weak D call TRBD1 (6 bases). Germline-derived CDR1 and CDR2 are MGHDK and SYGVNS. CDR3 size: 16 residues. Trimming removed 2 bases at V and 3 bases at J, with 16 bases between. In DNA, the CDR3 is TGTGCCAGCAGTGAACGAAACAGGGACGATTACTATGGCTACACCTTC. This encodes CASSERNRDDYYGYTF.

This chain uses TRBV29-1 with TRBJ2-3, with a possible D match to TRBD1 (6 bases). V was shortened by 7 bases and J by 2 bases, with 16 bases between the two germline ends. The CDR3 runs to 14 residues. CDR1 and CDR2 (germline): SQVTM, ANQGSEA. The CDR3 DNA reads TGCAGCGGATCCAGGGGACCTCTCACAGATACGCAGTATTTT. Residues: CSGSRGPLTDTQYF.

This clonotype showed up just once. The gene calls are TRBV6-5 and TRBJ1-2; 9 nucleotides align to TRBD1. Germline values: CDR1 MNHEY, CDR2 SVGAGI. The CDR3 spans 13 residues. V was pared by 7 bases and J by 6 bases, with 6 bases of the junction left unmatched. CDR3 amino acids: CASNQDRGHGYTF. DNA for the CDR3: TGTGCCAGCAACCAGGACAGGGGCCATGGCTACACCTTC.

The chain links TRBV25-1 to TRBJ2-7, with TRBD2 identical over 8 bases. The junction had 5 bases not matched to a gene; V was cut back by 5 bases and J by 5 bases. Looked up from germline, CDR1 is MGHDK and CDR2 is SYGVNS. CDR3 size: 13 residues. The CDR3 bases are TGTGCCAGCAGTCCCAGCGGGAGCGACGAGCAGTACTTC. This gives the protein CASSPSGSDEQYF.